A single T cell receptor (beta chain) is shown here with its context. Antigen unknown. CDR3 length: 15 amino acids. Deletions cut 0 bases from V and 6 bases from J, with 14 bases between. Germline V lookup: CDR1 MNHEY, CDR2 SVGAGI. The data were obtained in a study of T cell responses to AZD1222 COVID-19 vaccine. General study findings and limits: Nearly half of unique spike-specific TCRs reportedly avoided B.1.351 and B.1.1.7 mutated regions.

Assay: immunoSEQ multiplex PCR; the TCRdb copy retains only in-frame clones and omits some. The sample yields 90,000 to 150,000 clones, roughly 88% seen once. The sample in question was peripheral blood, obtained on day 0 of AZD1222 vaccination. The TCR was taken from an adult in good health. The chain recombines TRBV6-5 with TRBJ1-1; no reliable D call. In DNA, the CDR3 is TGTGCCAGCAGTTACTCAGGAGCCTGGACTGCTGAAGCTTTCTTT. Amino acid sequence: CASSYSGAWTAEAFF.